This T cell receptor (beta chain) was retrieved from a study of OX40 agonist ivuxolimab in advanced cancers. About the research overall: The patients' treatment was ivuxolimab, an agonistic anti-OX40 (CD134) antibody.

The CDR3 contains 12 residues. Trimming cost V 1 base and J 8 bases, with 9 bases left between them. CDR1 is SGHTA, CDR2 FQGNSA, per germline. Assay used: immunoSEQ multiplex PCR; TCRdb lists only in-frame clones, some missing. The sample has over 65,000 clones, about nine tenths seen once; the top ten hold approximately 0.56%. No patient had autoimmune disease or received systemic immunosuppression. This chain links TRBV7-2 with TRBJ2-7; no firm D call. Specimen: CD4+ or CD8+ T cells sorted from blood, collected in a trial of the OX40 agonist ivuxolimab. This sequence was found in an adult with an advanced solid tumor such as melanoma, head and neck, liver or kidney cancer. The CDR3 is CASSLEGFKQYF. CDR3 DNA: TGTGCCAGCAGCTTAGAAGGGTTCAAGCAGTACTTC.